The T cell receptor beta chain under discussion was sequenced for a study of vaccination and CD4 T cells after COVID-19. Comments on this clonotype: The antigen is not known.

The CDR3 totals 17 residues. Trimming removed 3 bases from V and 5 bases from J; junction bases left unmatched: 19. Looked up from germline, CDR1 is DFQATT and CDR2 is SNEGSKA (reference sequence). This sample's treatment: roughly 10-day PBMC culture with coronavirus spike peptide pools or control peptides (ViraFEST assay). With the Oncomine TCR Beta short-read assay, DNA from cultured CD4+ T cells was sequenced. TCRdb passed the PCR reads through MiXCR, listing each CDR3 protein once. The sample holds several thousand distinct CDR3 sequences; 76% are singletons and the top ten take roughly 50%. Sequenced material: CD4+ T cells from blood, cultured in vitro. This rearrangement joins TRBV20-1 to TRBJ2-7; 7 positions agree with TRBD2. This receptor was taken from a human donor who had recovered from COVID-19. This CDR3 reads CSARARMGGGSIHEQYF. In DNA form, the CDR3 reads TGCAGTGCTAGGGCCCGGATGGGAGGCGGGAGTATCCACGAGCAGTACTTC.